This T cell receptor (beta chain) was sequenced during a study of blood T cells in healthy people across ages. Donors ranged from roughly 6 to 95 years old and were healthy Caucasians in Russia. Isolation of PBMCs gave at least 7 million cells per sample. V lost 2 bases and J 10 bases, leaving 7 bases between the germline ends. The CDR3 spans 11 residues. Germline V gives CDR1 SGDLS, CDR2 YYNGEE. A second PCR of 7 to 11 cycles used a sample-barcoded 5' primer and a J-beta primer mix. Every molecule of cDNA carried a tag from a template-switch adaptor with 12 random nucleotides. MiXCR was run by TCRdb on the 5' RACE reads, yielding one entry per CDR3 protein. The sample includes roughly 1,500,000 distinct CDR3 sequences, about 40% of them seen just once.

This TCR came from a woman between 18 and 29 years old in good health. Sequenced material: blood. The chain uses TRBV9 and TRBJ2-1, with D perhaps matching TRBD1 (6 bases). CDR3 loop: CASSVDREQFF. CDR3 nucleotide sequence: TGTGCCAGCAGCGTCGACAGGGAGCAGTTCTTC. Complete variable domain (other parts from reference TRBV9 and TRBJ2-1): DSGVTQTPKHLITATGQRVTLRCSPRSGDLSVYWYQQSLDQGLQFLIQYYNGEERAKGNILERFSAQQFPDLHSELNLSSLELGDSALYFCASSVDREQFFGPGTRLTVL.